The 30 T cell receptor beta chains listed next were all sequenced from one sample in a study of T cell repertoires in cytomegalovirus infection. What these receptors recognize is not known. Via MiXCR, TCRdb re-called the reads, giving one row per CDR3 protein. Of under 850,000 distinct CDR3 sequences detected, roughly 36% appear once; the ten largest clones hold over 15%. The sequences come from cultured PBMCs, collected from culture after CMV antigen stimulation. All receptors derive from a human donor in good health (CMV status not recorded). Some clones in this sample may be carry-over from other donors' samples.

V and J are TRBV6-5 and TRBJ2-1, with 8 bases lining up with TRBD2. Germline loops: CDR1 MNHEY, CDR2 SVGAGI. The CDR3 covers 15 residues. The junction had 12 bases not matched to a gene; V was cut back by 6 bases and J by 8 bases. The CDR3 region is CASRPGLALIYEQFF. In DNA, the CDR3 is TGTGCCAGCAGACCTGGACTAGCATTAATATATGAGCAGTTCTTC.

This clonotype occurred many times. The chain carries TRBV7-2 and TRBJ2-5; possibly TRBD2 for D (6 bases). Per the germline V gene, CDR1 is SGHTA and CDR2 is FQGNSA. The CDR3 is 13 residues long. V was shortened by 5 bases and J by 5 bases, with 12 bases between the two germline ends. CDR3 coding DNA: TGTGCCAGCAGCCCTATCCGGGGGGAGACCCAGTACTTC. It specifies CASSPIRGETQYF.

This clonotype has a handful of counts. The genes are TRBV7-2 and TRBJ1-4; no firm D call. Looked up from germline, CDR1 is SGHTA and CDR2 is FQGNSA. Trimming pared 4 bases from V and 13 bases from J, leaving 10 bases between. This CDR3 region has 11 residues. The CDR3 is CASSSGGTLFF. In DNA, the CDR3 is TGTGCCAGCAGCTCAGGCGGCACACTGTTTTTT.

The genes are TRBV6-2 or TRBV6-3 and TRBJ2-5; 12 nucleotides match TRBD2. The CDR3 totals 18 residues. J was trimmed by 4 bases and V by 5 bases; bases with no gene match: 14. Germline-derived CDR1 and CDR2 are MNHEY and SVGEGT. Written as DNA, the CDR3 is TGTGCCAGCAGTCGACTAGTGACTAGCGGGGGTACGGGAGAGACCCAGTACTTC. Translated: CASSRLVTSGGTGETQYF.

This chain uses TRBV27 with TRBJ2-6; D perhaps matches TRBD1 (6 bases). V shed 5 bases and J shed 12 bases, with 14 bases lying between them. Germline CDR1 and CDR2: MNHEY and SMNVEV (reference sequence). There are 13 residues in the CDR3. CDR3 nucleotides: TGTGCCAGCAGTGCCAAACAGGGAACCGTCCTGACTTTC. Translating it yields CASSAKQGTVLTF.

This clonotype showed up just a few times. The chain recombines TRBV10-3 with TRBJ2-5; 8 nucleotides match TRBD2. The J segment lost 5 bases and the V segment lost 5 bases, leaving 7 bases of the junction unmatched. Germline CDR1 reads ENHRY; CDR2 reads SYGVKD. This CDR3 is 14 amino acids long. The CDR3 sequence is CAISTPGGEETQYF. In DNA form, the CDR3 reads TGTGCCATCAGTACCCCGGGGGGGGAGGAGACCCAGTACTTC.

This clonotype was seen only a few times. The chain couples TRBV7-7 to TRBJ2-1, with D unclear. Trimming took 3 bases from V and 8 from J, leaving 26 bases between them. This CDR3 has 18 amino acids. Germline V CDR1 and CDR2: SSHAT, FNYEAQ (reference sequence). CDR3 region: CASSFFSRHAEVPHEQFF. CDR3 nucleotides: TGTGCCAGCAGCTTCTTTAGTAGGCACGCCGAAGTTCCCCATGAGCAGTTCTTC. The full variable domain, in which reference TRBV7-7 and TRBJ2-1 provide the parts outside the CDR3, is GAGVSQSPRYKVTKRGQDVTLRCDPISSHATLYWYQQALGQGPEFLTYFNYEAQPDKSGLPSDRFSAERPEGSISTLTIQRTEQRDSAMYRCASSFFSRHAEVPHEQFFGPGTRLTVL.

This clonotype came up once. The genes are TRBV25-1 and TRBJ1-2; no clear D. Germline lookup yields CDR1 MGHDK and CDR2 SYGVNS. V was trimmed by 5 bases and J by 5 bases, leaving 15 bases between them. This CDR3 comprises 14 residues. CDR3 sequence reads: CASSPEGATYGYTF. The DNA for the CDR3 is TGTGCCAGCAGTCCGGAGGGAGCGACTTATGGCTACACCTTC.

In its sample, this clonotype was seen a few times. The chain has TRBV20-1 and TRBJ2-2; D possibly corresponds to TRBD2 (6 bases). The CDR3 covers 14 residues. Germline values: CDR1 DFQATT, CDR2 SNEGSKA (reference sequence). V was trimmed by 6 bases and J by 6 bases, leaving 17 bases between them. DNA of the CDR3: TGCAGTGCCGCCGGAGGAGGCGGGGCCGGGGAGCTGTTTTTT. Translating it yields CSAAGGGGAGELFF.

This clonotype has more than one count but fewer than ten. This chain connects TRBV4-3 to TRBJ1-2; TRBD1 matches at 9 bases. Germline values: CDR1 LGHNA, CDR2 YSLEER. The CDR3 extends over 16 amino acids. V trimming: 4 bases; J trimming: 3 bases; junction bases outside the gene matches: 9. The CDR3 is CASSRGDRDHDYGYTF. The CDR3 DNA sequence: TGCGCCAGCAGCCGGGGGGACAGGGACCACGACTATGGCTACACCTTC.

The chain has TRBV18 and TRBJ2-2; TRBD2 matches 10 bases. The CDR3 has 17 residues. The germline CDR1 and CDR2 sequences are KGHSH and LQKENI. The ends lost 3 bases at V and 6 bases at J; junction bases unmatched: 10. The CDR3 is CASSPFLAGEFAGELFF. Written as DNA, the CDR3 is TGTGCCAGCTCACCGTTCCTAGCGGGAGAGTTTGCCGGGGAGCTGTTTTTT.

This clonotype was detected a few times. This chain connects TRBV7-2 to TRBJ1-5; maybe TRBD1 (5 bases). V gave up 2 bases and J gave up 0 bases, with 11 bases separating them. Looked up from germline, CDR1 is SGHTA and CDR2 is FQGNSA. The CDR3 is 16 amino acids. DNA for the CDR3: TGTGCCAGCAGCTTACAGGGAGGCTATAGCAATCAGCCCCAGCATTTT. It codes for CASSLQGGYSNQPQHF.

The chain carries TRBV11-2 and TRBJ2-1; 8 bases map to TRBD2. J was trimmed by 7 bases and V by 4 bases; bases with no gene match: 6. Germline V gene lookup returns CDR1 SGHAT and CDR2 FQNNGV. The CDR3 runs 14 residues. This CDR3 reads CASSSLRGGNEQFF. The DNA of the CDR3 is TGTGCCAGCAGCTCCCTTCGGGGGGGTAATGAGCAGTTCTTC. The whole variable domain, filled in from reference TRBV11-2 and TRBJ2-1, reads EAGVAQSPRYKIIEKRQSVAFWCNPISGHATLYWYQQILGQGPKLLIQFQNNGVVDDSQLPKDRFSAERLKGVDSTLKIQPAKLEDSAVYLCASSSLRGGNEQFFGPGTRLTVL.

The chain couples TRBV18 to TRBJ1-3; 8 nucleotides line up with TRBD1. Per germline, CDR1 KGHSH and CDR2 LQKENI. The length of the CDR3 is 16 residues. The V and J ends lost 5 bases and 0 bases, in that order; junction bases with no gene match: 6. The CDR3 DNA follows: TGTGCCAGCTCAACCAGACAGGGGTACTCTGGAAACACCATATATTTT. Its protein product is CASSTRQGYSGNTIYF.

The J gene is TRBJ2-3, the V gene TRBV19, with 7 bases lining up with TRBD1. This CDR3 comprises 22 residues. J gave up 2 bases and V 3 bases, and 26 bases lay outside the gene matches. Germline lookup yields CDR1 LNHDA and CDR2 SQIVND (reference sequence). Written as DNA, the CDR3 is TGTGCCAGTAGTATCCTTGAGGGGGCGGGTTTTGGAGACGGCCCCCTCACAGATACGCAGTATTTT. It translates to CASSILEGAGFGDGPLTDTQYF.

The chain couples TRBV19 to TRBJ2-7; TRBD2 is a possible D gene (6 bases). V lost 7 bases to trimming and J lost 1 base, with 14 bases between them. CDR1 and CDR2 from the germline V gene are LNHDA and SQIVND (reference sequence). There are 14 residues in the CDR3. Here the CDR3 reads CASKEGGTSYEQYF. CDR3 DNA sequence: TGTGCCAGTAAGGAGGGCGGGACTTCCTACGAGCAGTACTTC. Using reference TRBV19 and TRBJ2-7 for the parts outside the CDR3, the full variable domain is DGGITQSPKYLFRKEGQNVTLSCEQNLNHDAMYWYRQDPGQGLRLIYYSQIVNDFQKGDIAEGYSVSREKKESFPLTVTSAQKNPTAFYLCASKEGGTSYEQYFGPGTRLTVT.

The CDR3 reads CATTPEGYSNQPQHF. DNA for the CDR3: TGTGCCACCACCCCAGAAGGTTATAGCAATCAGCCCCAGCATTTT. V and J are TRBV2 and TRBJ1-5; D gene unclear. CDR1 SNHLY and CDR2 FYNNEI come from the germline V gene. Trimming pared 10 bases from V and 0 bases from J, leaving 16 bases between. The CDR3 contains 15 residues.

The sample holds a few counts of this clonotype. The rearrangement joins TRBV10-3 to TRBJ2-5; 9 bases map to TRBD2. Trimming cost V 4 bases and J 8 bases; bases outside gene matches: 8. Germline V CDR1 and CDR2: ENHRY, SYGVKD. This CDR3 is 14 amino acids long. The CDR3 DNA follows: TGTGCCATCAGTGCGGGACTAGCCTCGGGCACCCAGTACTTC. Protein product: CAISAGLASGTQYF.

The V gene is TRBV7-9, the J gene TRBJ2-1, with D unresolved. The CDR3 contains 14 residues. The germline V gene has CDR1 SEHNR and CDR2 FQNEAQ (reference sequence). V lost 2 bases and J 4 bases, leaving 9 bases between the germline ends. As DNA, the CDR3 is TGTGCCAGCAGCTTATTTATTCAGTACAATGAGCAGTTCTTC. Protein product: CASSLFIQYNEQFF. The entire variable domain, with the rest obtained from reference TRBV7-9 and TRBJ2-1, is as follows: DTGVSQNPRHKITKRGQNVTFRCDPISEHNRLYWYRQTLGQGPEFLTYFQNEAQLEKSRLLSDRFSAERPKGSFSTLEIQRTEQGDSAMYLCASSLFIQYNEQFFGPGTRLTVL.

The CDR3 is CAWSLMGQEAFF. In DNA form, the CDR3 reads TGTGCCTGGAGTCTGATGGGACAAGAAGCTTTCTTT. V is TRBV30 and J is TRBJ1-1; the D gene is possibly TRBD1 (6 bases). This CDR3 is built from 12 residues. Trimming left V 2 bases short and J 8 bases short, with 12 bases between. The V gene's germline CDR1 is GTSNPN and CDR2 SVGIG (reference sequence).

This clonotype turned up a few times. The chain recombines TRBV6-2 or TRBV6-3 with TRBJ2-1; 10 positions agree with TRBD2. There are 18 residues in the CDR3. From germline, CDR1 is MNHEY and CDR2 SVGEGT. Germline trimming cut 0 bases from V and 1 base from J; bases unmatched to any gene: 6. CDR3 in amino acids: CASSYSKSGRVSYNEQFF. DNA for the CDR3: TGTGCCAGCAGTTACTCGAAAAGCGGGAGGGTATCCTACAATGAGCAGTTCTTC.

This chain links TRBV6-2 or TRBV6-3 with TRBJ1-5; D perhaps matches TRBD1 (5 bases). This CDR3 has 17 amino acids. V was pared by 4 bases and J by 0 bases, with 16 bases between. Germline values: CDR1 MNHEY, CDR2 SVGEGT. As DNA, the CDR3 is TGTGCCAGCAGTTCCCGGGGAGGGACGAATAGCAATCAGCCCCAGCATTTT. Its translation: CASSSRGGTNSNQPQHF.

This clonotype has just a few counts. This chain links TRBV3-1 with TRBJ2-5, with D possibly TRBD2 on 6 matching bases. The germline gives CDR1 LGHDT, CDR2 YNNKEL (reference sequence). Trimming removed 1 base at V and 6 bases at J, with 9 bases between. This CDR3 has 13 residues. In nucleotides, the CDR3 is TGTGCCAGCAGCCAAGTTGCGGGAAAGACCCAGTACTTC. As protein: CASSQVAGKTQYF.

V and J are TRBV5-3 and TRBJ2-7; 10 bases agree with TRBD2. TRBV5-3 is identified as an open reading frame with a role that is uncertain. The J segment lost 6 bases and the V segment lost 8 bases, leaving 8 bases of the junction unmatched. This CDR3 is built from 13 residues. CDR3 in DNA: TGTGCCAGCAGCCTAGCGGGGGAAACCGAGCAGTACTTC. Residues: CASSLAGETEQYF.

In its sample, this clonotype was seen a few times. The chain links TRBV10-3 to TRBJ2-2; the D gene is possibly TRBD1 (5 bases). V lost 2 bases to trimming and J lost 0 bases, with 13 bases between them. This CDR3 comprises 17 residues. Germline-derived CDR1 and CDR2 are ENHRY and SYGVKD. As DNA, the CDR3 is TGTGCCATCAGTGAGGACAGCCAAATTGCGAACACCGGGGAGCTGTTTTTT. Translation: CAISEDSQIANTGELFF.

The chain is built from TRBV28 and TRBJ2-7; 7 positions match TRBD1. CDR1 is MDHEN, CDR2 SYDVKM, per germline. The CDR3 runs 15 residues. J gave up 3 bases and V 6 bases, and 11 bases lay outside the gene matches. For the CDR3, the DNA is TGTGCCAGCAGGGGCCGGGGACAGAGTAGCTACGAGCAGTACTTC. The encoded protein is CASRGRGQSSYEQYF.

The genes are TRBV15 and TRBJ2-5, with 12 bases matching TRBD2. Germline assignment: CDR1 LNHNV and CDR2 YYDKDF (reference sequence). V gave up 1 base and J gave up 3 bases; unmatched junction bases: 6. This CDR3 spans 17 amino acids. CDR3 nucleotides: TGTGCCACCAGCAGAGGTGGACTAGCGGGGTTTAAAGAGACCCAGTACTTC. Its translation: CATSRGGLAGFKETQYF.

The chain employs TRBV11-1 and TRBJ2-1, with 7 bases aligning to TRBD2. The germline V gene has CDR1 SGHAT and CDR2 FQDESV (reference sequence). This CDR3 is 16 amino acids long. J was trimmed by 8 bases and V by 3 bases; bases with no gene match: 13. The CDR3 DNA is TGTGCCAGCAGCTTGCGGGCCACGGGCACTAGCGATGAGCAGTTCTTC. Translation gives CASSLRATGTSDEQFF.

This clonotype was seen more than once but under ten times. The chain couples TRBV20-1 to TRBJ2-1, with D hard to call. V was clipped by 4 bases and J by 2 bases, with 12 bases between them. The V gene's germline CDR1 is DFQATT and CDR2 SNEGSKA (reference sequence). CDR3 length: 14 residues. The DNA for the CDR3 is TGCAGTGCTAAGAGAAGGATTACCTACAATGAGCAGTTCTTC. Protein product: CSAKRRITYNEQFF.

This clonotype was picked up many times. The chain employs TRBV7-2 and TRBJ2-7; no firm D call. Trimming removed 5 bases at V and 4 bases at J, with 9 bases between. Germline CDR1 and CDR2: SGHTA and FQGNSA. This CDR3 has 12 residues. The DNA of the CDR3 is TGTGCCAGCAGCCCTACCCTATACGAGCAGTACTTC. This translates into CASSPTLYEQYF.